This T cell receptor beta chain was sequenced during a study of early T cells in non-severe SARS-CoV-2 infection. Study-wide context: Whole-blood bulk RNA, unsorted, was sequenced, and chains were unpaired.

The TCR library protocol attached unique molecular identifiers to the individual cDNA molecules. TCRdb re-derived calls from the 5' RACE reads in MiXCR, one entry per CDR3 protein. The data contain 20,000 to 25,000 distinct CDR3 sequences, 4.5% of them singletons. Many counts were recorded for this clonotype. Its antigen is still unknown. Study-level findings and limits: Matching against VDJdb likely underestimated virus-specific expansions, favoring anti-spike CD8.

This receptor was taken from an adult who was a healthcare worker with PCR-confirmed SARS-CoV-2 infection or an uninfected control (not recorded which). Sample: whole blood.

The CDR3 sequence: CASSLDVNTGELFF. CDR3 bases: TGTGCCAGCAGCTTAGATGTGAACACCGGGGAGCTGTTTTTT. This sequence joins TRBV7-3 and TRBJ2-2; no definite D call. Germline CDR1 and CDR2: SGHTA and FQGTGA. V was trimmed by 2 bases and J by 1 base, leaving 5 bases between them. The CDR3 has 14 residues.